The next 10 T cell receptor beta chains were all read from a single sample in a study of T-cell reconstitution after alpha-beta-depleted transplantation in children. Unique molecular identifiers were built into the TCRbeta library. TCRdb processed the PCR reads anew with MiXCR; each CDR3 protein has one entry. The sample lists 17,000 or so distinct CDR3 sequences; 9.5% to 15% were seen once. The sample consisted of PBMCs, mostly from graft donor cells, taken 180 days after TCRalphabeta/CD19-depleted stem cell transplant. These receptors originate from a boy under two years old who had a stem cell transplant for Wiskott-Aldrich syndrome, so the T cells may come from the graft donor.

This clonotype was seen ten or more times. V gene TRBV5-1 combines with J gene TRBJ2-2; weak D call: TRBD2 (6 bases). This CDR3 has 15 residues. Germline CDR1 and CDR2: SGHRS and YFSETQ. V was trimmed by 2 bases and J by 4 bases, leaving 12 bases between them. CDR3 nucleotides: TGCGCCAGCAGCTTCCGAGCTAGCGTCACCGGGGAGCTGTTTTTT. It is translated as CASSFRASVTGELFF.

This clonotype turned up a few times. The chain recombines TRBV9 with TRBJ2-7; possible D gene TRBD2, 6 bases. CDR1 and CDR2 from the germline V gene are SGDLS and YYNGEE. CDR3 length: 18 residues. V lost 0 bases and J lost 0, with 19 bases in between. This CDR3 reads CASSVGSWASASSYEQYF. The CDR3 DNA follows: TGTGCCAGCAGCGTAGGTTCCTGGGCTAGCGCGAGCTCCTACGAGCAGTACTTC.

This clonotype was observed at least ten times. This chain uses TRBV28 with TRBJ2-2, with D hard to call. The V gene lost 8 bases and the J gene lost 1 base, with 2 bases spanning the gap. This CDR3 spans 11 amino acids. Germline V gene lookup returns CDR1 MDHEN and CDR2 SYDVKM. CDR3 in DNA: TGTGCCAGCCAGAACACCGGGGAGCTGTTTTTT. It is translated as CASQNTGELFF.

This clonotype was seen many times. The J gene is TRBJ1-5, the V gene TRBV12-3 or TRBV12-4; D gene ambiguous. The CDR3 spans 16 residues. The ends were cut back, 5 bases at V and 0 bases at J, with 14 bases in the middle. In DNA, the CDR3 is TGTGCCAGCAGTCCCCCCCGAGGTTATAGCAATCAGCCCCAGCATTTT. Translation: CASSPPRGYSNQPQHF.

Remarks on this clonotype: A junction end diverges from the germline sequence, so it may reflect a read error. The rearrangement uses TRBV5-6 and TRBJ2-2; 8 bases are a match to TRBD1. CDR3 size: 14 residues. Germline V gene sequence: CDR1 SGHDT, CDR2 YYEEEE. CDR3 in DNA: TGTCCCAGCAGCTCCGACAGGGGAGCCGGGGAGCTGTTTTTT. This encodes CPSSSDRGAGELFF.

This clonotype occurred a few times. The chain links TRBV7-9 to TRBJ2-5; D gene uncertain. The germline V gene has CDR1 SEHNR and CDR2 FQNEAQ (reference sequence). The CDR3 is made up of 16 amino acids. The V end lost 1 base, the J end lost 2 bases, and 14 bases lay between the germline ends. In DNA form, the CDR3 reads TGTGCCAGCAGCTTAGGGGGTTGGGCCGATCAAGAGACCCAGTACTTC. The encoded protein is CASSLGGWADQETQYF.

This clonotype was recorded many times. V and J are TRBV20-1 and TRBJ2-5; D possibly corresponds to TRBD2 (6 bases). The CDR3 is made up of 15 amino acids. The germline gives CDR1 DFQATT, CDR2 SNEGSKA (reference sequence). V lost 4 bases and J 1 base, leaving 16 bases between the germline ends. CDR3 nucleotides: TGCAGTGCTACGATAGATAGCGGTACCCAAGAGACCCAGTACTTC. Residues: CSATIDSGTQETQYF.

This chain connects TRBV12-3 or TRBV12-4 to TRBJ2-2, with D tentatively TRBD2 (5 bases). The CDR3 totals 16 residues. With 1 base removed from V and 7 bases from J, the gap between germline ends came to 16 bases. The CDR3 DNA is TGTGCCAGCAGTTTAGGTGGGAGCCGAATGAACGGGGAGCTGTTTTTT. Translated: CASSLGGSRMNGELFF.

The CDR3 is CASSLVGAYNEQFF. CDR3 DNA: TGTGCCAGCAGTTTAGTGGGGGCCTACAATGAGCAGTTCTTC. This sequence joins TRBV12-3 or TRBV12-4 and TRBJ2-1; D may correspond to TRBD1 or TRBD2 (5 bases each). The CDR3 loop spans 14 amino acids. V was trimmed by 1 base and J by 2 bases, leaving 6 bases between them.

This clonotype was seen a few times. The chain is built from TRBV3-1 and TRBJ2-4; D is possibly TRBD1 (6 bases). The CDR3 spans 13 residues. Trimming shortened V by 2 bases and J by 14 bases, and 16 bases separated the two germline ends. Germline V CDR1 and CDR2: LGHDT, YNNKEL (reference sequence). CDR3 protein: CASSQLSTGVEYF. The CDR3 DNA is TGTGCCAGCAGCCAACTATCGACAGGCGTTGAGTACTTC.